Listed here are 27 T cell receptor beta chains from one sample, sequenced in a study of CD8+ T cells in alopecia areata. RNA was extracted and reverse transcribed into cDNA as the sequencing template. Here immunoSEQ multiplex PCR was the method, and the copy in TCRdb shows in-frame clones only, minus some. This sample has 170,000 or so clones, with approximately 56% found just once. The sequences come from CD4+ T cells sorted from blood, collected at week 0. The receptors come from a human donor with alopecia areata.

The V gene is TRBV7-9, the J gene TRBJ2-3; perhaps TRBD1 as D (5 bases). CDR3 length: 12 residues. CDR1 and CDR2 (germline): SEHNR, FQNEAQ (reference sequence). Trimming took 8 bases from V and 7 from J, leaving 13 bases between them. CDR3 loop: CASGRQLHTQYF. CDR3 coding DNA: TGTGCCAGCGGCCGACAGTTACATACGCAGTATTTT.

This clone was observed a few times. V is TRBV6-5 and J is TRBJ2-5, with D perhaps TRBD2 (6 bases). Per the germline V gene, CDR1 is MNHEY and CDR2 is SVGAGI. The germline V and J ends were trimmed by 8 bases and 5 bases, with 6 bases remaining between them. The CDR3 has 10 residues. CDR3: CASGGETQYF. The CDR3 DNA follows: TGTGCCAGCGGGGGGGAGACCCAGTACTTC.

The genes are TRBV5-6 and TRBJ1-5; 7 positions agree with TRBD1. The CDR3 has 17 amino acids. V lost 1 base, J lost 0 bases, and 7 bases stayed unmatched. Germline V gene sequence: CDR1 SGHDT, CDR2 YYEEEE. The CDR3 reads CASSLSRTGDSNQPQHF. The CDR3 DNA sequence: TGTGCCAGCAGCTTGTCCCGGACAGGAGATAGCAATCAGCCCCAGCATTTT.

CDR3 in amino acids: CAWSGTPPLNTQYF. The DNA for the CDR3 is TGTGCCTGGAGTGGGACACCCCCGCTTAATACGCAGTATTTT. The chain couples TRBV30 to TRBJ2-3; D perhaps matches TRBD1 (5 bases). Germline lookup yields CDR1 GTSNPN and CDR2 SVGIG (reference sequence). This CDR3 region has 14 residues. Trimming cost V 1 base and J 7 bases, with 15 bases left between them.

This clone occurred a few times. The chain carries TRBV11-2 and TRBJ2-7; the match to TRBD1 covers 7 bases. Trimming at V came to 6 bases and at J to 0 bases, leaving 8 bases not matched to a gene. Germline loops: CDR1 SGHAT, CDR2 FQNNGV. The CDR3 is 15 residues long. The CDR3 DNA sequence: TGTGCCAGCAGGAGAGACAGGGCACTCTCCTACGAGCAGTACTTC. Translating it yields CASRRDRALSYEQYF.

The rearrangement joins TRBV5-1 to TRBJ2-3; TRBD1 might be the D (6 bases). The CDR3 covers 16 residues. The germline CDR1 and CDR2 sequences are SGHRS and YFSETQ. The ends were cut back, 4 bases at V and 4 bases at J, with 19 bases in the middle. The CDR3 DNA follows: TGCGCCAGCAGCCCCAACCCGAAAGGGGGAGCAGATACGCAGTATTTT. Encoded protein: CASSPNPKGGADTQYF.

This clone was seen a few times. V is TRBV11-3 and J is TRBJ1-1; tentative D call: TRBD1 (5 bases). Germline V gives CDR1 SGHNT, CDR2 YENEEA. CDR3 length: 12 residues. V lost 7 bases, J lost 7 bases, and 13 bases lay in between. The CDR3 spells CASTRPQGEAFF. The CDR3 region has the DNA TGTGCCAGCACCCGGCCTCAGGGTGAAGCTTTCTTT.

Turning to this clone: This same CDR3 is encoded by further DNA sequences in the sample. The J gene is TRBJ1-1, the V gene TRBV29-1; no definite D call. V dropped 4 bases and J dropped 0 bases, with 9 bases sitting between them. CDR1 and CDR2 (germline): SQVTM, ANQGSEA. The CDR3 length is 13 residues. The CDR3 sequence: CSVGGRMNTEAFF. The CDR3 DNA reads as TGCAGCGTTGGAGGCAGGATGAACACTGAAGCTTTCTTT.

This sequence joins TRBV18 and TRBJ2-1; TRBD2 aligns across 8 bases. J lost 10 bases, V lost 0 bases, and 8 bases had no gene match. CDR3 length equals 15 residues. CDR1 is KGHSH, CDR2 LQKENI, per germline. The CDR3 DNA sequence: TGTGCCAGCTCACCACCGACGGGGGGGTCCCGCGAGCAGTTCTTC. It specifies CASSPPTGGSREQFF.

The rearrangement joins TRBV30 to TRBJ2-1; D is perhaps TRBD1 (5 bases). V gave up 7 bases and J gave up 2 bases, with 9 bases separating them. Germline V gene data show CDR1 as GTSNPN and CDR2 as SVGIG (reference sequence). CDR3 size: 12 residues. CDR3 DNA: TGTGCCTCCAGGGCAACCTACAATGAGCAGTTCTTC. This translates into CASRATYNEQFF.

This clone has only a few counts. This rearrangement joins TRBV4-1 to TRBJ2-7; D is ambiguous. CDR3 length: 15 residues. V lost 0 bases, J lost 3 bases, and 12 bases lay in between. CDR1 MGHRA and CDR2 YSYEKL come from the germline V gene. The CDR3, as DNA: TGCGCCAGCAGCCAAGATGCCAAACTGGGCTACGAGCAGTACTTC. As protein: CASSQDAKLGYEQYF.

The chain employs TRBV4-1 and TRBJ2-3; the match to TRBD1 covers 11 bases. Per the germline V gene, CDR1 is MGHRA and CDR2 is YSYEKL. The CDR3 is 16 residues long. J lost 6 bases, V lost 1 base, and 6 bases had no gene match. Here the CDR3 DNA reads TGCGCCAGCAGCCAAGTGGGGACAGGGGGACTTGATACGCAGTATTTT. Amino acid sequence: CASSQVGTGGLDTQYF.

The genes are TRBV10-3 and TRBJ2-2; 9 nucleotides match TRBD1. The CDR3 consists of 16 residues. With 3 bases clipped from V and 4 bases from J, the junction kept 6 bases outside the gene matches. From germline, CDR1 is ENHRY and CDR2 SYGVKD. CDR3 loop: CAISEQTGGGTGELFF. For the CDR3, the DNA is TGTGCCATCAGTGAACAGACAGGGGGAGGCACCGGGGAGCTGTTTTTT.

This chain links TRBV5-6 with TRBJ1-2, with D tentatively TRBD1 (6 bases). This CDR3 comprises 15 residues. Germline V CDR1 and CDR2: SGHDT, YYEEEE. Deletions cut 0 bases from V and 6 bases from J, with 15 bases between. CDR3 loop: CASSLVGRGGHGYTF. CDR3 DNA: TGTGCCAGCAGCTTGGTAGGCAGGGGAGGGCATGGCTACACCTTC.

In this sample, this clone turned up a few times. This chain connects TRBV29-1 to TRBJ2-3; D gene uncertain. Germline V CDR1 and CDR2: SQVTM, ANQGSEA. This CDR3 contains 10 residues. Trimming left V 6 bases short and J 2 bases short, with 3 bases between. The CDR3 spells CSVHTDTQYF. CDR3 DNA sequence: TGCAGCGTACACACAGATACGCAGTATTTT.

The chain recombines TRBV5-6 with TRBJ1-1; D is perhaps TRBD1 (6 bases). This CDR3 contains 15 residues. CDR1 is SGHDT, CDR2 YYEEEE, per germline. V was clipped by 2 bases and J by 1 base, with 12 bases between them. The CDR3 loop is CASSFLDRSNTEAFF. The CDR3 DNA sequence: TGTGCCAGCAGCTTTCTTGACAGGTCGAACACTGAAGCTTTCTTT. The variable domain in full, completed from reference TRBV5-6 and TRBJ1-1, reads DAGVTQSPTHLIKTRGQQVTLRCSPKSGHDTVSWYQQALGQGPQFIFQYYEEEERQRGNFPDRFSGHQFPNYSSELNVNALLLGDSALYLCASSFLDRSNTEAFFGQGTRLTVV.

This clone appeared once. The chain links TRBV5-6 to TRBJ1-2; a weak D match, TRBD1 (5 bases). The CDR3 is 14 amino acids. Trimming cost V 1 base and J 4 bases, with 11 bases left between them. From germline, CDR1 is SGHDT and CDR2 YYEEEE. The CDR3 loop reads CASSLQPTVYGYTF. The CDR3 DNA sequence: TGTGCCAGCAGCTTGCAACCGACAGTCTATGGCTACACCTTC. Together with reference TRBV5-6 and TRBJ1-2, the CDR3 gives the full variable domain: DAGVTQSPTHLIKTRGQQVTLRCSPKSGHDTVSWYQQALGQGPQFIFQYYEEEERQRGNFPDRFSGHQFPNYSSELNVNALLLGDSALYLCASSLQPTVYGYTFGSGTRLTVV.

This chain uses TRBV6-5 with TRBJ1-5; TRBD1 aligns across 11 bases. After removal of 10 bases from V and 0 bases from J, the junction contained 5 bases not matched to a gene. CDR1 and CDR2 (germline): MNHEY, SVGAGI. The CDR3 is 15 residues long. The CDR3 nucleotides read TGTGCCACTCCGGGACAGGGGGATAGCAATCAGCCCCAGCATTTT. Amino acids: CATPGQGDSNQPQHF.

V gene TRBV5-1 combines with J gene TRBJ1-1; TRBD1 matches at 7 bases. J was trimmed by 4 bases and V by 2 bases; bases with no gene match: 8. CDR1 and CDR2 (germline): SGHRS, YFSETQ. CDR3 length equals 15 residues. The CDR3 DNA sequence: TGCGCCAGCAGCTTTTTCTCGACAGGGAGCACTGAAGCTTTCTTT. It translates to CASSFFSTGSTEAFF.

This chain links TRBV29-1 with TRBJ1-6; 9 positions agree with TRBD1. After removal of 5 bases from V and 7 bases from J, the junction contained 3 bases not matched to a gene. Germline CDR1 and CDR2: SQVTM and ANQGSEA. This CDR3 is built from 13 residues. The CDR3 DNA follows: TGCAGCGTTTTGACAGGGGGGAATTCACCCCTCCACTTT. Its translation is CSVLTGGNSPLHF.

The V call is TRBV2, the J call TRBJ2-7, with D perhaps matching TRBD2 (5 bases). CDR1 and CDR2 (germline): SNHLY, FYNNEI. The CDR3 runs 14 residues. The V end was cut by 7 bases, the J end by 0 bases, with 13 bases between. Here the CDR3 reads CASTASSISYEQYF. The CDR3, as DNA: TGTGCCAGCACCGCTAGCTCCATCTCCTACGAGCAGTACTTC. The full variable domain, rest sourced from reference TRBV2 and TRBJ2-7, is EPEVTQTPSHQVTQMGQEVILRCVPISNHLYFYWYRQILGQKVEFLVSFYNNEISEKSEIFDDQFSVERPDGSNFTLKIRSTKLEDSAMYFCASTASSISYEQYFGPGTRLTVT.

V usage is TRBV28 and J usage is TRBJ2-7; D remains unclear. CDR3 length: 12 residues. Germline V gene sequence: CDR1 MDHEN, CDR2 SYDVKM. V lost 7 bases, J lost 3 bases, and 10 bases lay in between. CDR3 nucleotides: TGTGCCAGCACGGGCAGGATCTACGAGCAGTACTTC. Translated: CASTGRIYEQYF.

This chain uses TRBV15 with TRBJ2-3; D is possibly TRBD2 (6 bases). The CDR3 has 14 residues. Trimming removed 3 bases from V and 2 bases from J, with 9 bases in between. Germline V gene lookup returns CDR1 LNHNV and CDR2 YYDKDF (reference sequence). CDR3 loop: CATSRGGATDTQYF. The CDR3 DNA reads TGTGCCACCAGCAGGGGGGGTGCCACAGATACGCAGTATTTT.

DNA for the CDR3: TGTGCCAGCAGTGAAGTGTTAAACATTCAGTACTTC. Its translation: CASSEVLNIQYF. The chain joins TRBV6-1 to TRBJ2-4, with D uncertain. V lost 1 base and J lost 6, with 4 bases in between. The CDR3 has 12 residues. Germline-derived CDR1 and CDR2 are MNHNS and SASEGT.

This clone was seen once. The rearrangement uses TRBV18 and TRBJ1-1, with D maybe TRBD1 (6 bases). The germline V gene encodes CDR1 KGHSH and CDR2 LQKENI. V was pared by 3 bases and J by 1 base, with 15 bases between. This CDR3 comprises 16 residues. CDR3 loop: CASSPGPGQRNTEAFF. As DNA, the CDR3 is TGTGCCAGCTCACCTGGTCCGGGACAAAGGAACACTGAAGCTTTCTTT.

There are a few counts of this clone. In DNA, the CDR3 is TGCGCCAGCAGCTTCGGGGACTTAAATTCACCCCTCCACTTT. It specifies CASSFGDLNSPLHF. The chain combines TRBV5-1 with TRBJ1-6, with D possibly TRBD1 on 5 matching bases. Germline CDR1 and CDR2: SGHRS and YFSETQ. The CDR3 loop spans 14 amino acids. Trimming left V 2 bases short and J 7 bases short, with 10 bases between.

The CDR3 DNA is TGTGCCAGCAGCACCGATCAGGGTAGCAATCAGCCCCAGCATTTT. The encoded protein is CASSTDQGSNQPQHF. J is TRBJ1-5 and V is TRBV7-9, with TRBD1 as a possible D gene (5 bases). CDR3 length: 15 residues. With 5 bases removed from V and 0 bases from J, the gap between germline ends came to 11 bases. From germline, CDR1 is SEHNR and CDR2 FQNEAQ (reference sequence). Complete variable domain (other parts from reference TRBV7-9 and TRBJ1-5): DTGVSQNPRHKITKRGQNVTFRCDPISEHNRLYWYRQTLGQGPEFLTYFQNEAQLEKSRLLSDRFSAERPKGSFSTLEIQRTEQGDSAMYLCASSTDQGSNQPQHFGDGTRLSIL.